This T cell receptor (beta chain) emerged from a study of T cell repertoires in cytomegalovirus infection. Study as a whole: Public TCR beta signatures provided an indication of both CMV infection and a matching HLA type.

The length of the CDR3 is 18 residues. Losses at the gene ends were 6 bases for V and 2 bases for J; bases not matched to a gene: 10. CDR1 is MNHEY, CDR2 SVGEGT, per germline. TCRdb redid the calling of the reads with MiXCR, one entry per CDR3 protein. Counted here are 650,000 to 900,000 distinct CDR3 sequences, about 30% occurring once; the ten biggest clones make up roughly 12%. As concerns this clonotype: Antigen: not known.

Study observations and caveats: CMV carriers having the relevant HLA were flagged by cumulative public TCR beta family frequency. HLA-C-restricted CMV-specific TCR beta clonotypes prevailed in the ex vivo response.

The TCR originated in a human donor in good health (CMV status not recorded). Some clones in this sample may be carry-over from other donors' samples. Sequencing used cultured CD8+ T cells from PBMCs, obtained from culture after CMV antigen stimulation. The chain employs TRBV6-2 or TRBV6-3 and TRBJ2-6; 10 bases are shared with TRBD1. CDR3 sequence reads: CASSSGTGVLPGANVLTF. The CDR3 bases are TGTGCCAGCAGCTCCGGGACAGGGGTTCTCCCTGGGGCCAACGTCCTGACTTTC.